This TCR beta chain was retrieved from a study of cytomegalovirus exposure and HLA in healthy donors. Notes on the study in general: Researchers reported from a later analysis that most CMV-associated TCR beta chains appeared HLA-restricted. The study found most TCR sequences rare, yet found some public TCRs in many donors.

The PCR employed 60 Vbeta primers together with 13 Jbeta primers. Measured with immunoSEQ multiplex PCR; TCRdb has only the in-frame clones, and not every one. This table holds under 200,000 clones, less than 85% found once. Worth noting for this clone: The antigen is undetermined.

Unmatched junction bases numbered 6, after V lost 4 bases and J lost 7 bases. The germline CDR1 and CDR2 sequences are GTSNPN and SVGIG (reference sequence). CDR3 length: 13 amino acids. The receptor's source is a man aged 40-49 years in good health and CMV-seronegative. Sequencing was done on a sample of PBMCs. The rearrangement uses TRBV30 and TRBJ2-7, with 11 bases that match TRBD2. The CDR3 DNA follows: TGTGCCTGGAATAGCGGGAGGGCGCATGAGCAGTACTTC. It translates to CAWNSGRAHEQYF. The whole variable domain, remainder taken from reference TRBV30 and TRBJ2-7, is SQTIHQWPATLVQPVGSPLSLECTVEGTSNPNLYWYRQAAGRGLQLLFYSVGIGQISSEVPQNLSASRPQDRQFILSSKKLLLSDSGFYLCAWNSGRAHEQYFGPGTRLTVT.